A selection of T cell receptor beta chains follows, all from one sample in a study of blood T cell repertoires in COVID-19. Clones were read by immunoSEQ multiplex PCR, and TCRdb kept only the in-frame ones, dropping some. The table shows roughly 43,000 clones, with roughly 85% occurring only once. Source material: peripheral blood. These receptors all come from a woman between 65 and 79 years old in a cohort sampled during active COVID-19. The CDR3 runs from the conserved cysteine through the conserved F or W. A D gene is named only where the DNA matches it firmly. Clone size appears in some rows only: once, few, many, or a class for an expanded clone.

J gene	clone size	V gene	D gene	CDR3 protein	CDR3 DNA
TRBJ2-2	.	TRBV9	TRBD1	CASSVDTGVRTGELFF	TGTGCCAGCAGCGTAGATACAGGGGTAAGGACCGGGGAGCTGTTTTTT
TRBJ1-6	.	TRBV12-3/TRBV12-4	.	CASSSLLNSPLHF	TGTGCCAGCAGTTCCCTTCTTAATTCACCCCTCCACTTT
TRBJ1-6	once	TRBV30	.	CAWRGPQGTLHF	TGTGCCTGGCGGGGACCTCAGGGGACCCTCCACTTT
TRBJ2-7	.	TRBV18	TRBD1	CASSIDRGEQYF	TGTGCCAGCTCAATCGACAGGGGTGAGCAGTACTTC
TRBJ1-5	.	TRBV5-5	.	CASSLGGGQYQPQHF	TGTGCCAGCAGCTTGGGGGGTGGACAGTATCAGCCCCAGCATTTT
TRBJ2-2	.	TRBV4-3	TRBD1	CASSQRPDRASGELFF	TGCGCCAGCAGCCAAAGACCGGACAGGGCATCCGGGGAGCTGTTTTTT
TRBJ2-5	.	TRBV7-9	TRBD1	CASSLGTGGGEETQYF	TGTGCCAGCAGCTTGGGGACAGGCGGTGGAGAAGAGACCCAGTACTTC
TRBJ2-6	.	TRBV10-2	.	CATGEGGPNVLTF	TGCGCCACGGGGGAGGGGGGCCCCAACGTCCTGACTTTC
TRBJ2-1	.	TRBV9	TRBD2	CASSPKTGGGRVGTRDNEQFF	TGTGCCAGCAGCCCAAAGACGGGAGGGGGAAGGGTAGGGACAAGGGACAATGAGCAGTTCTTC
TRBJ1-5	.	TRBV10-1	TRBD1	CASSDVTGAYSNQPQHF	TGCGCCAGCAGTGATGTTACAGGGGCATATAGCAATCAGCCCCAGCATTTT
TRBJ2-7	.	TRBV7-8	TRBD1	CASNTGGHEQYF	TGTGCCAGCAACACAGGGGGCCACGAGCAGTACTTC
TRBJ2-1	few	TRBV2	.	CASSEAGTVGEQFF	TGTGCCAGCAGTGAAGCGGGCACGGTAGGTGAGCAGTTCTTC
TRBJ2-7	.	TRBV11-2	.	CASSLDPPRAGPYEQYF	TGTGCCAGCAGCTTAGATCCCCCAAGGGCAGGGCCCTACGAGCAGTACTTC
TRBJ2-4	once	TRBV4-3	.	CASSQRARALAKNIQYF	TGCGCCAGCAGCCAAAGAGCACGCGCACTAGCCAAAAACATTCAGTACTTC
TRBJ2-5	.	TRBV27	TRBD2	CASSFLAGGQETQYF	TGTGCCAGCAGTTTCCTAGCGGGAGGGCAAGAGACCCAGTACTTC
TRBJ1-1	.	TRBV9	.	CASSVNAGMNTEAFF	TGTGCCAGCAGCGTTAACGCAGGAATGAACACTGAAGCTTTCTTT
TRBJ1-2	.	TRBV28	TRBD1	CASSWGTGGIYGYTF	TGTGCCAGCAGTTGGGGAACAGGGGGCATCTATGGCTACACCTTC
TRBJ2-1	.	TRBV6-5	.	CASSRDTYNEQFF	TGTGCCAGCAGTAGGGACACCTACAATGAGCAGTTCTTC
TRBJ2-3	.	TRBV29-1	TRBD1	CSATEGTAGTDTQYF	TGCAGCGCCACTGAAGGGACAGCAGGCACAGATACGCAGTATTTT
TRBJ1-2	.	TRBV5-1	.	CASSSPGGGYTF	TGCGCCAGCAGCTCCCCTGGGGGGGGCTACACCTTC
TRBJ1-1	.	TRBV7-9	.	CASSLDVGKGDAFF	TGTGCCAGCAGCTTAGACGTTGGAAAAGGGGATGCTTTCTTT
TRBJ2-5	.	TRBV20-1	TRBD2	CSASISGLAGAPPQETQYF	TGCAGTGCTAGTATTTCCGGACTAGCGGGAGCCCCCCCCCAAGAGACCCAGTACTTC
TRBJ1-5	.	TRBV28	.	CASSFPLSNQPQHF	TGTGCCAGCAGTTTCCCCCTTAGCAATCAGCCCCAGCATTTT
TRBJ2-1	.	TRBV3-1/TRBV3-2	.	CASSQARGSEQFF	TGTGCCAGCAGCCAAGCACGGGGTAGTGAGCAGTTCTTC
TRBJ1-1	.	TRBV28	TRBD1	CASTLQGGTEAFF	TGTGCCAGCACCTTACAGGGGGGCACTGAAGCTTTCTTT
TRBJ1-6	few	TRBV7-9	.	CASSLAAGGGDSPLHF	TGTGCCAGCAGCTTGGCCGCCGGGGGTGGGGATTCACCCCTCCACTTT
TRBJ1-2	.	TRBV27	TRBD1	CASSFAGGLDGYTF	TGTGCCAGCAGTTTCGCAGGGGGCTTGGATGGCTACACCTTC
TRBJ1-5	.	TRBV4-1	.	CASSPRLLGSNQPQHF	TGCGCCAGCAGCCCCCGGCTCCTAGGCTCCAATCAGCCCCAGCATTTT
TRBJ2-1	.	TRBV28	.	CASQRDRGLFLAGDEQFF	TGTGCCAGCCAGCGGGACAGGGGGTTGTTTCTAGCGGGAGATGAGCAGTTCTTC
TRBJ2-5	.	TRBV28	.	CASSGGPETQYF	TGTGCCAGCAGTGGCGGCCCAGAGACCCAGTACTTC
TRBJ1-6	.	TRBV6-6	TRBD1	CATGTADSPLHF	TGTGCCACCGGGACAGCAGATTCACCCCTCCACTTT
TRBJ2-3	.	TRBV6-6	TRBD1	CASSPGGATQYF	TGTGCCAGCAGCCCAGGGGGAGCTACGCAGTATTTT
TRBJ2-2	once	TRBV7-3	.	CASSLGNSGPPTGELFF	TGTGCCAGCAGCTTGGGTAATAGCGGACCGCCCACCGGGGAGCTGTTTTTT
TRBJ1-4	.	TRBV7-2	.	CASSLVGGSNEKLFF	TGTGCCAGCAGCTTAGTAGGAGGGAGTAATGAAAAACTGTTTTTT
TRBJ1-2	.	TRBV2	.	CASTLQGGYGYTF	TGTGCCAGCACACTCCAGGGTGGCTATGGCTACACCTTC
TRBJ1-1	.	TRBV5-1	TRBD1	CASSFMGTGDGNTEAFF	TGCGCCAGCAGCTTTATGGGGACAGGGGACGGGAACACTGAAGCTTTCTTT
TRBJ2-7	.	TRBV14	TRBD1	CASSQVFGNRDSYEQYF	TGTGCCAGCAGCCAGGTATTCGGGAACCGGGACAGCTACGAGCAGTACTTC
TRBJ2-5	.	TRBV6-2/TRBV6-3	.	CASSYLRFRDTYQETQYF	TGTGCCAGCAGTTACTTGCGTTTCCGGGACACGTACCAAGAGACCCAGTACTTC
TRBJ2-5	.	TRBV28	TRBD1	CASTAYGTAQETQYF	TGTGCCAGCACCGCCTACGGGACAGCCCAAGAGACCCAGTACTTC
TRBJ2-5	.	TRBV6-5	TRBD1	CASTREGAQETQYF	TGTGCCAGCACCCGCGAGGGGGCCCAAGAGACCCAGTACTTC
TRBJ1-6	.	TRBV19	.	CASSARQENSPLHF	TGTGCCAGTAGTGCAAGACAGGAAAATTCACCCCTCCACTTT
TRBJ1-1	.	TRBV28	.	CASSLSEVEAFF	TGTGCCAGCAGTTTATCAGAAGTTGAAGCTTTCTTT
TRBJ1-4	few	TRBV28	.	CASRDLSGPLEKLFF	TGTGCCAGCAGGGACCTGTCAGGGCCGTTAGAAAAACTGTTTTTT
TRBJ1-1	few	TRBV19	TRBD1	CASQIAGTEGQNTEAFF	TGTGCCAGCCAGATCGCCGGGACAGAAGGACAGAACACTGAAGCTTTCTTT
TRBJ2-1	.	TRBV7-9	.	CASSLSQGWNEQFF	TGTGCCAGCAGCTTGTCTCAGGGATGGAATGAGCAGTTCTTC